Sequencing of this T cell receptor (beta chain) was carried out in a study of blood T cells in healthy people across ages. Each of the donors had approximately 10 milliliters of peripheral blood drawn into EDTA-treated Vacutainer tubes. Primers used in a second PCR of roughly 6 to 11 cycles were a sample-barcoded 5' primer and a J-beta primer mix. A 12-random-nucleotide template-switch adaptor tagged each cDNA molecule. All samples gave at least 3 million CDR3-containing paired-end reads. Each CDR3 protein is one row after TCRdb ran MiXCR on the 5' RACE reads. This sample has 780,000 or so distinct CDR3 sequences, with 56% found just once. Germline V CDR1 and CDR2: SGHTA, FQGNSA. The ends were cut back, 5 bases at V and 7 bases at J, with 11 bases in the middle. The CDR3 has 12 residues. The study, taken as a whole, reports: Using unsorted PBMCs precluded a conclusive naive versus antigen-experienced comparison.

A word on this clonotype: Its antigen is unidentified.

The chain links TRBV7-2 to TRBJ1-2; D gene uncertain. The receptor was isolated from a man between 40 and 49 years old in good health. What was sequenced was blood. This CDR3 is CASSDRWRGYTF. CDR3 nucleotide sequence: TGTGCCAGCAGCGACCGGTGGCGTGGCTACACCTTC.